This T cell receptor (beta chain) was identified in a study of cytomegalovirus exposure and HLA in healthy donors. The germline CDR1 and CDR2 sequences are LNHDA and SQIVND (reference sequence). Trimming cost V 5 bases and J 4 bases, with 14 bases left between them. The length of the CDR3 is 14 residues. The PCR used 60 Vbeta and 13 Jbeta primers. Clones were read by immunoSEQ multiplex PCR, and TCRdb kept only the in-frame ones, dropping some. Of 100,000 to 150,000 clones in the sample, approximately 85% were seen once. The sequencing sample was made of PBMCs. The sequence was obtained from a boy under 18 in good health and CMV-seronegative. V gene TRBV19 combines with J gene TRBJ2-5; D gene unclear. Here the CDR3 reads CASSSRSIGETQYF. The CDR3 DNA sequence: TGTGCCAGTAGTTCCAGGTCCATAGGAGAGACCCAGTACTTC.